The 32 T cell receptor beta chains below were found in one sample sequenced in a study of blood T cell repertoires in COVID-19. The repertoire was sequenced with immunoSEQ multiplex PCR; TCRdb's copy has only in-frame clones and lacks some. Among approximately 200,000 clones listed, roughly 84% were seen once. Material for sequencing was PBMCs or T cells enriched from blood (not recorded which). The receptors shown here come from a man between 35 and 55 years old who had recovered from COVID-19.

The CDR3 region is CASSSRRQDSNYGYTF. In DNA, the CDR3 is TGTGCCAGCAGCTCACGGAGACAGGACAGTAACTATGGCTACACCTTC. V is TRBV5-4 and J is TRBJ1-2; TRBD1 is a possible D gene (6 bases). The CDR3 totals 16 residues. V lost 3 bases, J lost 1 base, and 16 bases lay in between. CDR1 and CDR2 (germline): SGHNT, YYREEE (reference sequence).

CDR3 amino acids: CATSRDPADRQWWANVLTF. CDR3 bases: TGTGCCACCAGCAGAGATCCCGCGGACAGACAATGGTGGGCCAACGTCCTGACTTTC. The J gene is TRBJ2-6, the V gene TRBV15, with D tentatively TRBD1 (6 bases). Germline CDR1 and CDR2: LNHNV and YYDKDF (reference sequence). This CDR3 has 19 amino acids. The germline V and J ends were trimmed by 0 bases and 5 bases, with 20 bases remaining between them.

This chain joins TRBV9 and TRBJ1-4; maybe TRBD1 (6 bases). V was pared by 0 bases and J by 8 bases, with 17 bases between. Germline V lookup: CDR1 SGDLS, CDR2 YYNGEE. The length of the CDR3 is 16 residues. The CDR3 loop is CASSVGAGAVNEKLFF. CDR3 coding DNA: TGTGCCAGCAGCGTAGGGGCGGGGGCCGTGAACGAAAAACTGTTTTTT. The entire variable domain, with the rest obtained from reference TRBV9 and TRBJ1-4, is as follows: DSGVTQTPKHLITATGQRVTLRCSPRSGDLSVYWYQQSLDQGLQFLIQYYNGEERAKGNILERFSAQQFPDLHSELNLSSLELGDSALYFCASSVGAGAVNEKLFFGSGTQLSVL.

V usage is TRBV7-2 and J usage is TRBJ1-4; D not certain. CDR3 length equals 15 residues. Per germline, CDR1 SGHTA and CDR2 FQGNSA. Trimming took off 5 bases at V and 1 base at J, with 11 bases between the two ends. The CDR3 DNA sequence: TGTGCCAGCAGCCCACAGTTCGGAACTAATGAAAAACTGTTTTTT. Protein: CASSPQFGTNEKLFF.

This clone was counted between two and nine times. The DNA of the CDR3 is TGTGCCAGCAGCTTACAACAGGGGAGCTCCTACGAGCAGTACTTC. Translation: CASSLQQGSSYEQYF. The chain employs TRBV7-2 and TRBJ2-7, with 7 bases that match TRBD1. Germline values: CDR1 SGHTA, CDR2 FQGNSA. J lost 0 bases, V lost 2 bases, and 4 bases had no gene match. The CDR3 totals 15 residues.

The V and J genes are TRBV19 and TRBJ1-1; no definite D call. The ends were cut back, 5 bases at V and 1 base at J, with 8 bases in the middle. The CDR3 contains 13 residues. Germline lookup yields CDR1 LNHDA and CDR2 SQIVND (reference sequence). CDR3 loop: CASSPGSNTEAFF. The DNA for the CDR3 is TGTGCCAGTAGTCCCGGGTCGAACACTGAAGCTTTCTTT.

This chain connects TRBV2 to TRBJ1-5, with D unresolved. Germline values: CDR1 SNHLY, CDR2 FYNNEI. Trimming removed 2 bases at V and 0 bases at J, with 11 bases between. This CDR3 has 16 residues. The CDR3 nucleotides read TGTGCCAGCAGTGAACTATGGAGGTTTAGCAATCAGCCCCAGCATTTT. Translating it yields CASSELWRFSNQPQHF. The variable domain in full, completed from reference TRBV2 and TRBJ1-5, reads EPEVTQTPSHQVTQMGQEVILRCVPISNHLYFYWYRQILGQKVEFLVSFYNNEISEKSEIFDDQFSVERPDGSNFTLKIRSTKLEDSAMYFCASSELWRFSNQPQHFGDGTRLSIL.

The rearrangement joins TRBV28 to TRBJ2-3; D perhaps matches TRBD1 (7 bases). The CDR3 runs 14 residues. Looked up from germline, CDR1 is MDHEN and CDR2 is SYDVKM. Trimming stripped 3 bases from V and 6 bases from J, with 13 bases between. The CDR3 DNA reads as TGTGCCAGCAGTTTTCCAGGGGGGTCGGATACGCAGTATTTT. The encoded protein is CASSFPGGSDTQYF.

This clone showed up just once. V is TRBV19 and J is TRBJ1-5; D not certain. CDR3 length: 15 residues. CDR1 and CDR2 from the germline V gene are LNHDA and SQIVND (reference sequence). Trimming took off 0 bases at V and 4 bases at J, with 10 bases between the two ends. The CDR3, as DNA: TGTGCCAGTAGTATAGAAATATCCCTTAATCAGCCCCAGCATTTT. As protein: CASSIEISLNQPQHF.

Concerning this clone: A read error may produce the germline difference seen at one junction end. The chain uses TRBV4-1 and TRBJ1-2; possible D gene TRBD1, 5 bases. The germline CDR1 and CDR2 sequences are MGHRA and YSYEKL. This CDR3 is built from 15 residues. The CDR3 region is CASRQDAQGPYGYTF. The CDR3 DNA sequence: TGCGCCAGCAGACAAGATGCCCAGGGCCCCTATGGCTACACCTTC.

The V and J genes are TRBV7-2 and TRBJ1-1; the D gene is possibly TRBD1 (5 bases). The ends were cut back, 5 bases at V and 0 bases at J, with 10 bases in the middle. This CDR3 region has 14 residues. Germline CDR1 reads SGHTA; CDR2 reads FQGNSA. The CDR3 is CASSLTDMNTEAFF. The CDR3 DNA sequence: TGTGCCAGCAGCCTAACGGACATGAACACTGAAGCTTTCTTT.

The rearrangement uses TRBV7-2 and TRBJ1-1; 9 positions agree with TRBD1. There are 16 residues in the CDR3. CDR1 and CDR2 (germline): SGHTA, FQGNSA. J was trimmed by 3 bases and V by 1 base; bases with no gene match: 6. The chain's CDR3 is CASSLDRGRFDTEAFF. CDR3 coding DNA: TGTGCCAGCAGCTTAGACAGGGGGCGGTTTGACACTGAAGCTTTCTTT.

On this clone itself: The identical CDR3 is also encoded by other nucleotide sequences in the sample. The CDR3 spells CASSQDLNQPQHF. The CDR3 DNA reads TGTGCCAGCAGCCAAGATCTCAATCAGCCCCAGCATTTT. The rearrangement links TRBV3-1 (or the pseudogene TRBV3-2) to TRBJ1-5; no definite D call. The CDR3 loop spans 13 amino acids. CDR1 is LGHDT and CDR2 is YNNKEL in the germline V gene (reference sequence). V was clipped by 0 bases and J by 3 bases, with 3 bases between them.

The rearrangement joins TRBV6-5 to TRBJ2-7, with D possibly TRBD2 on 5 matching bases. From germline, CDR1 is MNHEY and CDR2 SVGAGI. V lost 3 bases, J lost 5 bases, and 20 bases lay in between. This CDR3 contains 16 residues. The CDR3 spells CASSYVFGVVMNEQYF. In DNA form, the CDR3 reads TGTGCCAGCAGTTATGTTTTCGGGGTGGTGATGAACGAGCAGTACTTC.

This rearrangement joins TRBV4-3 to TRBJ2-3; 14 positions match TRBD2. The CDR3 has 17 amino acids. Germline CDR1 and CDR2: LGHNA and YSLEER. Unmatched junction bases numbered 4, after V lost 0 bases and J lost 5 bases. CDR3 amino acids: CASSQEFGLAGGDTQYF. The CDR3 nucleotides are TGCGCCAGCAGCCAAGAGTTCGGACTAGCGGGGGGAGATACGCAGTATTTT.

The chain is built from TRBV6-5 and TRBJ1-6; 8 bases map to TRBD1. Germline V lookup: CDR1 MNHEY, CDR2 SVGAGI. V was clipped by 6 bases and J by 7 bases; unmatched bases: 8. The CDR3 is 15 residues long. The CDR3: CASSKRDRRNSPLHF. CDR3 bases: TGTGCCAGCAGCAAGCGGGACAGGCGGAATTCACCCCTCCACTTT.

The gene calls are TRBV6-5 and TRBJ1-2; D might be TRBD1 (5 bases). Trimming removed 8 bases from V and 1 base from J, with 11 bases in between. Germline CDR1 and CDR2: MNHEY and SVGAGI. The CDR3 sequence is 13 residues long. In DNA, the CDR3 is TGTGCCAGCGCACAGGATGGTAACTATGGCTACACCTTC. This translates into CASAQDGNYGYTF.

This clone was recorded once. The chain recombines TRBV6-1 with TRBJ2-3, with TRBD2 identical over 7 bases. Germline assignment: CDR1 MNHNS and CDR2 SASEGT. The V segment lost 2 bases and the J segment 9 bases; nucleotides outside the gene matches: 5. The CDR3 has 13 amino acids. The CDR3 loop reads CASSESPRGTQYF. In nucleotides, the CDR3 is TGTGCCAGCAGTGAATCCCCGCGGGGGACGCAGTATTTT.

V is TRBV30 and J is TRBJ1-2; D might be TRBD1 (6 bases). V was pared by 3 bases and J by 4 bases, with 12 bases between. The CDR3 contains 13 residues. Germline CDR1 and CDR2: GTSNPN and SVGIG (reference sequence). In DNA form, the CDR3 reads TGTGCCTGGAGGACGGGGGGCGTCTATGGCTACACCTTC. This translates into CAWRTGGVYGYTF.

Only a few counts were recorded for this clone. The chain uses TRBV15 and TRBJ1-2, with 11 bases aligning to TRBD1. J lost 4 bases, V lost 3 bases, and 4 bases had no gene match. The germline V gene encodes CDR1 LNHNV and CDR2 YYDKDF (reference sequence). This CDR3 has 15 amino acids. CDR3 protein: CATSRGTGGIYGYTF. The CDR3 DNA reads TGTGCCACCAGCAGGGGGACAGGGGGTATCTATGGCTACACCTTC.

This chain links TRBV5-1 with TRBJ2-7, with unresolved D. This CDR3 is built from 15 residues. The V end lost 0 bases, the J end lost 0 bases, and 10 bases lay between the germline ends. Germline loops: CDR1 SGHRS, CDR2 YFSETQ. Here the CDR3 reads CASSLAGASSYEQYF. CDR3 in DNA: TGCGCCAGCAGCTTGGCAGGTGCCAGCTCCTACGAGCAGTACTTC.

This clone is a singleton in its sample. Here the CDR3 DNA reads TGTGCCAGTAGTTCAGGGGGGTCTGGGGCCAACGTCCTGACTTTC. Its protein product is CASSSGGSGANVLTF. The gene calls are TRBV19 and TRBJ2-6, with TRBD1 as a possible D gene (7 bases). Germline CDR1 is LNHDA and CDR2 is SQIVND (reference sequence). This CDR3 has 15 amino acids. Trimming took off 5 bases at V and 1 base at J, with 9 bases between the two ends.

This chain joins TRBV6-1 and TRBJ2-3; 10 nucleotides agree with TRBD2. CDR1 and CDR2 (germline): MNHNS, SASEGT. J was trimmed by 3 bases and V by 3 bases; bases with no gene match: 3. This CDR3 spans 15 amino acids. The CDR3, as DNA: TGTGCCAGCAGTGAGAGCGGGGGGGGGACAGATACGCAGTATTTT. Protein product: CASSESGGGTDTQYF.

The chain links TRBV28 to TRBJ1-6; 12 bases are a match to TRBD1. Losses at the gene ends were 5 bases for V and 7 bases for J; bases not matched to a gene: 3. This CDR3 contains 15 residues. Looked up from germline, CDR1 is MDHEN and CDR2 is SYDVKM. The CDR3 is CASSGGTGGNSPLHF. The CDR3 nucleotides read TGTGCCAGCAGTGGAGGGACAGGGGGCAATTCACCCCTCCACTTT. Full variable domain (missing parts from reference TRBV28 and TRBJ1-6): DVKVTQSSRYLVKRTGEKVFLECVQDMDHENMFWYRQDPGLGLRLIYFSYDVKMKEKGDIPEGYSVSREKKERFSLILESASTNQTSMYLCASSGGTGGNSPLHFGNGTRLTVT.

J is TRBJ2-7 and V is TRBV28; D is unclear. CDR1 MDHEN and CDR2 SYDVKM come from the germline V gene. Trimming removed 7 bases from V and 7 bases from J, with 17 bases in between. The CDR3 spans 13 residues. The CDR3 here is CASMVSLSREQYF. CDR3 in DNA: TGTGCCAGCATGGTCTCCCTTTCGAGGGAGCAGTACTTC.

The J gene is TRBJ1-5, the V gene TRBV5-5; no clear D gene. Trimming pared 4 bases from V and 1 base from J, leaving 12 bases between. CDR1 and CDR2 (germline): SGHKS, YYEKEE (reference sequence). The CDR3 is 15 residues long. For the CDR3, the DNA is TGTGCCAGCAGCACGACTGAGCTAAGCAATCAGCCCCAGCATTTT. Amino acid sequence: CASSTTELSNQPQHF.

V gene TRBV18 combines with J gene TRBJ1-1; 9 bases align to TRBD1. CDR3 length: 16 amino acids. Germline V CDR1 and CDR2: KGHSH, LQKENI. V shed 4 bases and J 1 base; nucleotides not matched to a gene: 7. CDR3 DNA: TGTGCCAGCTCACTTACCCGGACAGGGGAGAACACTGAAGCTTTCTTT. Translated, it gives CASSLTRTGENTEAFF.

The gene calls are TRBV9 and TRBJ2-1; 7 nucleotides agree with TRBD2. Unmatched junction bases numbered 6, after V lost 0 bases and J lost 6 bases. This CDR3 comprises 15 residues. CDR1 SGDLS and CDR2 YYNGEE come from the germline V gene. Here the CDR3 reads CASSVGTRNINEQFF. DNA for the CDR3: TGTGCCAGCAGCGTAGGGACTAGAAACATCAATGAGCAGTTCTTC.

The chain is built from TRBV28 and TRBJ1-1, with D perhaps TRBD1 (5 bases). Per germline, CDR1 MDHEN and CDR2 SYDVKM. V dropped 4 bases and J dropped 1 base, with 13 bases sitting between them. The length of the CDR3 is 15 residues. The CDR3 here is CASSSYNQGNTEAFF. Here the CDR3 DNA reads TGTGCCAGCAGTTCCTATAACCAGGGGAACACTGAAGCTTTCTTT.

The rearrangement joins TRBV20-1 to TRBJ1-2; D gene ambiguous. This CDR3 has 12 amino acids. The V end was cut by 3 bases, the J end by 6 bases, with 11 bases between. Germline assignment: CDR1 DFQATT and CDR2 SNEGSKA (reference sequence). Written as DNA, the CDR3 is TGCAGTGCTAGTCTTTCCAGTCATGGCTACACCTTC. Amino acids: CSASLSSHGYTF.

In its sample, this clone was seen once. This rearrangement joins TRBV29-1 to TRBJ1-1; D possibly corresponds to TRBD1 (5 bases). This CDR3 spans 12 amino acids. Germline values: CDR1 SQVTM, CDR2 ANQGSEA. V lost 3 bases to trimming and J lost 6 bases, with 11 bases between them. CDR3 DNA: TGCAGCGTTGAGGGGGGTGCACCTGAAGCTTTCTTT. Amino acid sequence: CSVEGGAPEAFF.

This sequence joins TRBV28 and TRBJ2-3; 8 bases agree with TRBD1. Germline lookup yields CDR1 MDHEN and CDR2 SYDVKM. The CDR3 has 15 residues. V was clipped by 7 bases and J by 4 bases; unmatched bases: 10. CDR3 region: CASTHADREADTQYF. CDR3 nucleotides: TGTGCCAGCACCCATGCGGACAGGGAGGCAGATACGCAGTATTTT.